The TCR beta chain described here comes from a study of T cells in Graves' hyperthyroidism and ophthalmopathy. Overall study results and limits: With a median lead of around 6.7 months before onset, the model predicted ophthalmopathy.

RNA transcripts provided the source from which TCR beta CDR3 regions were amplified. First-round RT-PCR of the TCR CDR3 relied on the HTBI primer set. TCRdb fed the multiplex PCR reads into MiXCR, producing one record per CDR3 protein. The sample records nearly 750,000 distinct CDR3 sequences, 30% to 40% being singletons. This clonotype has a count of ten or more. Its antigen is undetermined. The sequence came from a middle-aged woman with Graves' hyperthyroidism. The sequencing input was blood.

The CDR3 nucleotides read TGTGCCAGCAGCTTAGCGGGACTAGCGGGAGAGACCCAGTACTTC. Protein sequence: CASSLAGLAGETQYF. This sequence joins TRBV7-8 and TRBJ2-5; 12 nucleotides agree with TRBD2. CDR3 size: 15 residues. V trimming: 0 bases; J trimming: 4 bases; junction bases outside the gene matches: 0. CDR1 is SGHVS and CDR2 is FQNEAQ in the germline V gene.